What follows describes a single T cell receptor beta chain. The source of the sample is a study of tissue T cells after allogeneic stem cell transplantation. Here immunoSEQ multiplex PCR was the method, and the copy in TCRdb shows in-frame clones only, minus some. The sample yields roughly 3,600 clones, approximately 58% seen once. J lost 4 bases, V lost 7 bases, and 7 bases had no gene match. The CDR3 consists of 16 residues. Germline CDR1 is MNHEY and CDR2 is SMNVEV (reference sequence). Source: tissue from the ileum, taken at autopsy. The origin of this receptor is a male donor older than 55 with lung cancer. The J gene is TRBJ2-3, the V gene TRBV27; 14 nucleotides align to TRBD2. This chain's CDR3 is CASKLTSGGASDTQYF. The CDR3 DNA follows: TGTGCCAGCAAGTTGACTAGCGGGGGGGCTTCAGATACGCAGTATTTT.